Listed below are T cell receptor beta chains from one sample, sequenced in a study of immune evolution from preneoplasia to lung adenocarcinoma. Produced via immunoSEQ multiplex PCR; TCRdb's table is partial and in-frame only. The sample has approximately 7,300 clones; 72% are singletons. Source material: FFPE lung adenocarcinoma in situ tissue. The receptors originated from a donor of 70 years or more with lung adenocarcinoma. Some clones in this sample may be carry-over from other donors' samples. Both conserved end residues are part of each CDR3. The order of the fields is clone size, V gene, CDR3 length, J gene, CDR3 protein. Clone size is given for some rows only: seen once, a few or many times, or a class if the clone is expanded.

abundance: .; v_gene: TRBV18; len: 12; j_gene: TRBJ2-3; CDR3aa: CASSPSTDTQYF
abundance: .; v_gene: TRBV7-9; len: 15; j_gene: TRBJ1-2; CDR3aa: CASSSTPTRVDGYTF
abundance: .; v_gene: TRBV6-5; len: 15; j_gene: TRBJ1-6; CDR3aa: CASRQGGDSRRPLHF
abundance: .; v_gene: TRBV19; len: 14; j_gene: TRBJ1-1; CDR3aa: CASSPYRYSSEAFF
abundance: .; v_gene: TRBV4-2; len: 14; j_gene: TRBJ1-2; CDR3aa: CASSQQDSRYGYTF
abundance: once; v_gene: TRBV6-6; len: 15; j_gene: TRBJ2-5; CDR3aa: CASRPRGQGKETQYF
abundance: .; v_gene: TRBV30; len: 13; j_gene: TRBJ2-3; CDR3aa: CAWEPGRRDTQYF
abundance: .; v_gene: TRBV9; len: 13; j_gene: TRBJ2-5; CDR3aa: CASSVAPEETQYF
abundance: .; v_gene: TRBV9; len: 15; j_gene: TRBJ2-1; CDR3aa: CASNAGTSIYNEQFF
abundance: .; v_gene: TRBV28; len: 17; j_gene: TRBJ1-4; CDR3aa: CASSSLGTGREGEKLFF
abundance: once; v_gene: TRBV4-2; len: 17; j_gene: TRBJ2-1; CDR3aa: CASSGLPFESSYNEQFF
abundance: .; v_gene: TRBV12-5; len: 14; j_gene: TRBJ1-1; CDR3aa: CASGLVPGGTEAFF
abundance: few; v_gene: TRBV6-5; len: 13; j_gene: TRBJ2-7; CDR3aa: CASNPGDSYEQYF
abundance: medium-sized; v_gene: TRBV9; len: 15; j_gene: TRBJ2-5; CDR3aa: CASSAGRLIQETQYF
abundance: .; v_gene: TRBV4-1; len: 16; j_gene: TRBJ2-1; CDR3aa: CASSQEAREPYNEQFF
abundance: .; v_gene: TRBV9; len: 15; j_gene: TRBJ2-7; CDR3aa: CASSVAGGSFYEQYF
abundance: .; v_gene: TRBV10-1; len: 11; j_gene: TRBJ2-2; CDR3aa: CASSDSGELFF
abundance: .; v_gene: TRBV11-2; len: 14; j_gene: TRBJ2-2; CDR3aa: CASSADRDTGELFF
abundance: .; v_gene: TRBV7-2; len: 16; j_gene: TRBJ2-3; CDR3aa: CASSRGGMGSTDTQYF
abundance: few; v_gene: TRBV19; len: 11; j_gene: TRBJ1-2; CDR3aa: CASTTGYGYTF
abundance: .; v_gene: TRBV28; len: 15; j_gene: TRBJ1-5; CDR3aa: CASRPGTGDNQPQHF
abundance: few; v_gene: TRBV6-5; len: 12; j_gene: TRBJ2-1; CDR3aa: CASSRGTEGQFF
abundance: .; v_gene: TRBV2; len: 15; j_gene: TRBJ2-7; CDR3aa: CASRLPGQGSYEQYF
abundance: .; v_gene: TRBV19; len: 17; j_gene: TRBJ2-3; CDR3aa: CASRGTGGGKRTDTQYF
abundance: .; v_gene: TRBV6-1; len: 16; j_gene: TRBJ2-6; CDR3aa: CASSETGDGGANVLTF
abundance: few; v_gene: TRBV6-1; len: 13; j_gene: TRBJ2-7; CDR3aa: CASRGTVSYEQYF
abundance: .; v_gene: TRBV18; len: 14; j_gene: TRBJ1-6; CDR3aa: CASSPTGGDSPLHF
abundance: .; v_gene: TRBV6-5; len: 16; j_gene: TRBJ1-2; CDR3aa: CASSYSRTGGNYGYTF